Shown below are 32 T cell receptor beta chains from a single sample sequenced in a study of CD8 T cells in Susac syndrome (dated by TCRdb to the late 2010s). The library was made by the immunoSEQ multiplex PCR assay. RNA was extracted using the RNeasy kit, and roughly 0.45 to 1 microgram was reverse transcribed with random hexamers. The raw public reads went through TCRdb reprocessing: fastp at Q25, MiXCR clone calling, in-frame beta chains kept. Rows are unified per CDR3 protein, each entry keeping the most common DNA and genes. The sample data list 120,000 or so distinct CDR3 sequences, and around 94% of these were observed just once. The ten largest account for more than 0.2% of the sample. The sequenced material came from CD8+ T cells from PBMCs. These receptors came from a human donor with Susac syndrome.

The chain couples TRBV7-9 to TRBJ1-4, with 7 nucleotides matching TRBD1. The V segment lost 6 bases and the J segment 5 bases; nucleotides outside the gene matches: 15. The CDR3 extends over 17 amino acids. Germline-derived CDR1 and CDR2 are SEHNR and FQNEAQ (reference sequence). DNA for the CDR3: TGTGCCAGCAGGGGACAGTTTTCGATTTGGGAAAATGAAAAACTGTTTTTT. Encoded protein: CASRGQFSIWENEKLFF.

The rearrangement joins TRBV5-1 to TRBJ2-1; the D is unclear. Germline lookup yields CDR1 SGHRS and CDR2 YFSETQ. This CDR3 region has 14 residues. V was trimmed by 5 bases and J by 7 bases, leaving 16 bases between them. The DNA of the CDR3 is TGCGCCAGCAGGGAAGCTTTGGGGTGGAATGAGCAGTTCTTC. Its protein is CASREALGWNEQFF.

Here the CDR3 reads CAIEGRPSDETQYF. CDR3 in DNA: TGTGCCATCGAGGGGAGACCGTCCGACGAGACCCAGTACTTC. The V gene is TRBV2, the J gene TRBJ2-5; D tentatively fits TRBD1 or TRBD2 (5 bases each). This CDR3 has 14 amino acids. Trimming cost V 10 bases and J 5 bases, with 20 bases left between them. Germline V gene lookup returns CDR1 SNHLY and CDR2 FYNNEI.

CDR3 loop: CASSLGSSTDTQYF. CDR3 nucleotides: TGTGCCAGCAGCTTGGGGAGTAGCACAGATACGCAGTATTTT. The rearrangement uses TRBV5-6 and TRBJ2-3; D gene unclear. CDR1 SGHDT and CDR2 YYEEEE come from the germline V gene. V was trimmed by 0 bases and J by 0 bases, leaving 5 bases between them. The CDR3 runs to 14 residues.

The chain has TRBV7-9 and TRBJ2-5, with 9 positions matching TRBD2. The CDR3 is made up of 13 amino acids. Per the germline V gene, CDR1 is SEHNR and CDR2 is FQNEAQ (reference sequence). J gave up 3 bases and V 11 bases, and 7 bases lay outside the gene matches. The DNA of the CDR3 is TGTGCCGGGGGACTAGCAGTGAAAGAGACCCAGTACTTC. Translating gives CAGGLAVKETQYF.

The chain carries TRBV19 and TRBJ2-2, with 7 positions matching TRBD1. This CDR3 has 15 amino acids. Germline V gene data show CDR1 as LNHDA and CDR2 as SQIVND (reference sequence). With V trimmed by 4 bases and J by 1 base, 3 bases remained unmatched. The CDR3 region is CASSKGQWNTGELFF. Here the CDR3 DNA reads TGTGCCAGTAGTAAGGGACAGTGGAACACCGGGGAGCTGTTTTTT.

This chain uses TRBV4-1 with TRBJ2-7, with 8 bases that match TRBD2. CDR3 size: 14 residues. Germline V CDR1 and CDR2: MGHRA, YSYEKL. Trimming took 4 bases from V and 4 from J; bases not matched to a gene: 6. The CDR3 DNA reads as TGCGCCAGCAGCCTACGGGGGGGTGCGTACGAGCAGTACTTC. Translated, it gives CASSLRGGAYEQYF.

This clonotype was counted a single time. The chain recombines TRBV7-8 with TRBJ2-1; possibly TRBD2 for D (5 bases). Looked up from germline, CDR1 is SGHVS and CDR2 is FQNEAQ. The CDR3 is 15 residues long. The germline V and J ends were trimmed by 2 bases and 6 bases, with 14 bases remaining between them. CDR3 protein: CASSLRAGRLNEQFF. The CDR3 DNA sequence: TGTGCCAGCAGCTTACGTGCGGGCCGGCTCAATGAGCAGTTCTTC.

The rearrangement joins TRBV9 to TRBJ1-6; 7 nucleotides align to TRBD1. The germline gives CDR1 SGDLS, CDR2 YYNGEE. Trimming took 0 bases from V and 9 from J; bases not matched to a gene: 6. The CDR3 covers 15 residues. DNA for the CDR3: TGTGCCAGCAGCGTAGGAGACAGGGCCGGTTCACCCCTCCACTTT. Its protein product is CASSVGDRAGSPLHF.

The V and J genes are TRBV4-3 and TRBJ2-2; D is possibly TRBD1 (7 bases). The CDR3 loop spans 16 amino acids. CDR1 and CDR2 (germline): LGHNA, YSLEER. V shed 2 bases and J shed 5 bases, with 15 bases lying between them. CDR3 loop: CASSQTQGGYTGELFF. The CDR3, as DNA: TGCGCCAGCAGCCAAACCCAGGGGGGATATACCGGGGAGCTGTTTTTT.

V is TRBV19 and J is TRBJ1-1; 9 bases map to TRBD1. Looked up from germline, CDR1 is LNHDA and CDR2 is SQIVND (reference sequence). After removal of 6 bases from V and 7 bases from J, the junction contained 12 bases not matched to a gene. The CDR3 loop spans 15 amino acids. CDR3 sequence reads: CASRATGGAGSEAFF. The CDR3 nucleotides read TGTGCCAGTAGAGCAACAGGGGGCGCGGGTAGTGAAGCTTTCTTT.

This chain joins TRBV12-5 and TRBJ1-5, with D unresolved. The CDR3 is 13 amino acids. Trimming shortened V by 0 bases and J by 7 bases, and 7 bases separated the two germline ends. Germline V CDR1 and CDR2: LGHNT, FRNRAP. The CDR3 region has the DNA TGTGCTAGTGGTTTGGTAGTAGGGCAGCCCCAGCATTTT. It specifies CASGLVVGQPQHF.

The CDR3 region is CSARARRAEAFF. For the CDR3, the DNA is TGCAGTGCTAGAGCCCGTAGGGCTGAAGCTTTCTTT. The chain has TRBV20-1 and TRBJ1-1; no reliable D call. CDR3 length equals 12 residues. Germline assignment: CDR1 DFQATT and CDR2 SNEGSKA (reference sequence). V lost 1 base and J lost 6, with 9 bases in between.

The chain carries TRBV25-1 and TRBJ2-7; a possible D gene is TRBD1 (5 bases). Per the germline V gene, CDR1 is MGHDK and CDR2 is SYGVNS. The ends were cut back, 6 bases at V and 5 bases at J, with 8 bases in the middle. The CDR3 is made up of 11 amino acids. DNA for the CDR3: TGTGCCAGCAGCCCAGGGAACGAGCAGTACTTC. This translates into CASSPGNEQYF.

The V gene is TRBV2, the J gene TRBJ1-2; D remains unclear. Germline V lookup: CDR1 SNHLY, CDR2 FYNNEI. The CDR3 extends over 14 amino acids. Trimming left V 1 base short and J 8 bases short, with 14 bases between. CDR3 amino acids: CASSEELAHRGYTF. The CDR3 DNA reads as TGTGCCAGCAGTGAAGAGCTGGCACATCGCGGCTACACCTTC.

Of note for this clonotype: Relative to the germline gene, one junction end is altered; a read error may explain this. This chain connects TRBV7-2 to TRBJ2-4; 8 bases align to TRBD1. Germline V CDR1 and CDR2: SGHTA, FQGNSA. This CDR3 is built from 19 residues. The CDR3, as DNA: TGTGCCAACCCGAACCGGACAGGGAGGCTCGCGCGGGACAAAAGCATTCAGTACTTC. The encoded protein is CANPNRTGRLARDKSIQYF.

This chain connects TRBV25-1 to TRBJ2-3; D is possibly TRBD1 (6 bases). The CDR3 has 14 amino acids. V lost 9 bases and J lost 4, with 17 bases in between. CDR1 is MGHDK, CDR2 SYGVNS, per germline. CDR3 residues: CASTGILQADTQYF. CDR3 in DNA: TGTGCCAGTACAGGGATTTTACAGGCAGATACGCAGTATTTT.

V is TRBV7-8 and J is TRBJ1-1; possibly TRBD1 for D (6 bases). The CDR3 totals 14 residues. Trimming took 1 base from V and 7 from J, leaving 13 bases between them. The V gene's germline CDR1 is SGHVS and CDR2 FQNEAQ. CDR3 DNA sequence: TGTGCCAGCAGCTTAGGAGGGGGATCCAGTGAAGCTTTCTTT. Amino acids: CASSLGGGSSEAFF.

The J gene is TRBJ2-5, the V gene TRBV27; possible D gene TRBD2, 5 bases. CDR1 MNHEY and CDR2 SMNVEV come from the germline V gene (reference sequence). The V end lost 2 bases, the J end lost 5 bases, and 21 bases lay between the germline ends. This CDR3 region has 17 residues. Here the CDR3 reads CASSLNFARGRVETQYF. Written as DNA, the CDR3 is TGTGCCAGCAGTTTAAACTTCGCCCGGGGAAGGGTGGAGACCCAGTACTTC.

The chain couples TRBV27 to TRBJ1-1; D possibly corresponds to TRBD1 (6 bases). The germline V gene encodes CDR1 MNHEY and CDR2 SMNVEV (reference sequence). CDR3 length: 15 amino acids. Trimming took 0 bases from V and 4 from J, leaving 12 bases between them. Written as DNA, the CDR3 is TGTGCCAGCAGTTTATCCTCAGGGGCCGGCACTGAAGCTTTCTTT. This translates into CASSLSSGAGTEAFF.

The V gene is TRBV6-6, the J gene TRBJ2-1; 9 positions match TRBD2. V shed 0 bases and J 6 bases; nucleotides not matched to a gene: 3. Per germline, CDR1 MNHNY and CDR2 SVGAGI (reference sequence). The CDR3 has 15 residues. The CDR3 nucleotides are TGTGCCAGCAGTTACTCTAGCGGGAGTGGCAATGAGCAGTTCTTC. Protein sequence: CASSYSSGSGNEQFF.

The V call is TRBV4-1, the J call TRBJ2-7; no firm D call. The germline V gene encodes CDR1 MGHRA and CDR2 YSYEKL. V was shortened by 0 bases and J by 6 bases, with 12 bases between the two germline ends. The CDR3 contains 14 residues. The CDR3 loop is CASSQEDGLGEQYF. The CDR3 coding sequence is TGCGCCAGCAGCCAAGAAGATGGCCTTGGCGAGCAGTACTTC.

This chain uses TRBV11-2 with TRBJ1-2; D gene ambiguous. Germline loops: CDR1 SGHAT, CDR2 FQNNGV. The CDR3 contains 16 residues. The ends were cut back, 1 base at V and 4 bases at J, with 16 bases in the middle. The CDR3 sequence: CASSLGPIVSLYGYTF. The CDR3 DNA reads as TGTGCCAGCAGCTTAGGCCCGATTGTTTCACTCTATGGCTACACCTTC.

J is TRBJ1-5 and V is TRBV20-1; 9 bases are shared with TRBD1. Germline V gives CDR1 DFQATT, CDR2 SNEGSKA (reference sequence). The CDR3 is made up of 14 amino acids. Trimming cost V 6 bases and J 8 bases; bases outside gene matches: 11. The DNA of the CDR3 is TGCAGTGCCATTGCGGGACAGGGATTTGAGCCCCAGCATTTT. Protein: CSAIAGQGFEPQHF.

This clonotype appeared once. V and J are TRBV9 and TRBJ1-6; D gene uncertain. Germline assignment: CDR1 SGDLS and CDR2 YYNGEE. The germline V and J ends were trimmed by 2 bases and 7 bases, with 13 bases remaining between them. The CDR3 totals 15 residues. In nucleotides, the CDR3 is TGTGCCAGCAGCGTTTCCGGGGAAGACAATTCACCCCTCCACTTT. Encoded protein: CASSVSGEDNSPLHF.

CDR3 DNA: TGTGCCAGCAGCCGCGGGGCCGAGACCCAGTACTTC. It specifies CASSRGAETQYF. The chain uses TRBV7-8 and TRBJ2-5; a possible D gene is TRBD2 (6 bases). V shed 5 bases and J shed 5 bases, with 9 bases lying between them. The CDR3 contains 12 residues. Germline V gene data show CDR1 as SGHVS and CDR2 as FQNEAQ.

This clonotype has just one count. The V gene is TRBV7-9, the J gene TRBJ2-2, with TRBD1 as a possible D gene (6 bases). The V and J ends lost 1 base and 1 base respectively, with 10 bases between them. CDR1 and CDR2 from the germline V gene are SEHNR and FQNEAQ (reference sequence). The CDR3 totals 16 residues. The CDR3 sequence: CASSLDRDKNTGELFF. The CDR3 DNA reads as TGTGCCAGCAGCTTAGACCGGGACAAGAACACCGGGGAGCTGTTTTTT.

The chain combines TRBV12-3 or TRBV12-4 with TRBJ1-1; D is unresolved. CDR3 length: 16 residues. V dropped 2 bases and J dropped 1 base, with 14 bases sitting between them. CDR3 coding DNA: TGTGCCAGCAGTTTAAGCCCGACAATACCGAACACTGAAGCTTTCTTT. Protein sequence: CASSLSPTIPNTEAFF.

The V gene is TRBV6-6, the J gene TRBJ2-7, with 8 bases that match TRBD2. The V segment lost 0 bases and the J segment 5 bases; nucleotides outside the gene matches: 3. The CDR3 totals 14 residues. The germline CDR1 and CDR2 sequences are MNHNY and SVGAGI (reference sequence). Here the CDR3 DNA reads TGTGCCAGCAGTTACTCCCGGGGGGGAAACGAGCAGTACTTC. This encodes CASSYSRGGNEQYF.

The chain carries TRBV5-1 and TRBJ2-2, with D possibly being TRBD2 (6 bases). V lost 3 bases, J lost 6 bases, and 12 bases lay in between. Germline V CDR1 and CDR2: SGHRS, YFSETQ. The CDR3 extends over 14 amino acids. The CDR3 here is CASSSGLGAGELFF. CDR3 DNA: TGCGCCAGCAGCTCGGGACTGGGGGCCGGGGAGCTGTTTTTT. Variable domain in full (rest from reference TRBV5-1 and TRBJ2-2): KAGVTQTPRYLIKTRGQQVTLSCSPISGHRSVSWYQQTPGQGLQFLFEYFSETQRNKGNFPGRFSGRQFSNSRSEMNVSTLELGDSALYLCASSSGLGAGELFFGEGSRLTVL.

The J gene is TRBJ1-3, the V gene TRBV13; D is undetermined. V was cut by 1 base and J by 4 bases, with 8 bases left in between. Germline values: CDR1 PRHDT, CDR2 FYEKMQ (reference sequence). The CDR3 sequence is 14 residues long. The CDR3 is CASSLEGSGNTIYF. In nucleotides, the CDR3 is TGTGCCAGCAGCTTAGAGGGCAGCGGAAACACCATATATTTT.

The chain uses TRBV30 and TRBJ1-1; 7 bases align to TRBD1. V lost 0 bases and J lost 6; bases outside the gene matches: 4. This CDR3 is built from 13 residues. CDR1 is GTSNPN, CDR2 SVGIG, per germline (reference sequence). CDR3 sequence: CAWSVGQGAEAFF. The CDR3 region has the DNA TGTGCCTGGAGTGTCGGGCAGGGGGCTGAAGCTTTCTTT.